The clone carrying this TCR beta chain was observed at least ten times. Its antigen is unidentified. Germline CDR1 is SGHVS and CDR2 is FQNEAQ. J lost 5 bases, V lost 5 bases, and 8 bases had no gene match. The CDR3 consists of 15 residues. It was 5'RACE with constant-segment primers that produced the TCR alpha and TCR beta cDNA libraries, which carried sample barcodes and UMIs. TCRdb re-analysed the 5' RACE reads in MiXCR, keeping a single row per CDR3 protein. The sample comprises some 57,000 distinct CDR3 sequences, roughly an eighth of which are singletons, and around 25% rests with the top ten. The data belong to a study of T-cell memory formation after mild COVID-19. Study-wide background: Clusters were largely donor specific.

Regarding the study as a whole: Whether day 37 second-wave clones are SARS-CoV-2-specific was not confirmed. Among CD4+ contracting clones, most were CM and EM, and CD8+ ones EMRA.

Material for sequencing was PBMCs or a T cell subset sorted from them (not recorded which). The receptor was isolated from a man younger than 35 who had mild COVID-19 (a few samples of this study predate the infection). Cell type and time point are not known. V usage is TRBV7-8 and J usage is TRBJ2-1; the match to TRBD2 covers 8 bases. This CDR3 is CASSRLALNHNEQFF. CDR3 in DNA: TGTGCCAGCAGCCGACTAGCGCTGAATCACAATGAGCAGTTCTTC.